The rows below give T cell receptor beta chains drawn from one sample of a study of blood T cell repertoires in COVID-19. Clones were read by immunoSEQ multiplex PCR, and TCRdb kept only the in-frame ones, dropping some. The sample includes fewer than 250,000 clones, around four fifths seen only once; the top ten take around 6.5%. Source material: peripheral blood. The receptors originated from an older woman with active or convalescent COVID-19. Each CDR3 is given with its conserved first and last residue. Fields, in order: J gene, D gene, V gene, clone size, CDR3 protein, CDR3 DNA. The D gene is left open where the match is weak. Size values are once, few and many counts, or a class for expanded clones, and some rows have none.

>TRBJ2-1|TRBD1|TRBV6-5|once
CASSYSRQGPYNEQFF
TGTGCCAGCAGTTATAGTCGACAGGGACCCTACAATGAGCAGTTCTTC
>TRBJ2-1|.|TRBV4-1|once
CASSHGGRNEQFF
TGCGCCAGCAGCCACGGGGGTCGGAATGAGCAGTTCTTC
>TRBJ2-2|.|TRBV4-2|.
CASSQVSDRALGTGELFF
TGTGCCAGCAGCCAAGTCAGCGACCGAGCCCTCGGCACCGGGGAGCTGTTTTTT
>TRBJ1-1|.|TRBV6-6|.
CASCNRVNTEAFF
TGTGCCAGCTGCAACAGGGTGAACACTGAAGCTTTCTTT
>TRBJ2-5|TRBD2|TRBV11-2|.
CASSRELAGSVAQYF
TGTGCCAGCAGCCGGGAGCTAGCGGGGTCAGTGGCCCAGTACTTC
>TRBJ2-6|TRBD1|TRBV24-1|.
CATSDPLDRDTGANVLTF
TGTGCCACCAGTGACCCACTCGACAGGGATACTGGGGCCAACGTCCTGACTTTC
>TRBJ2-2|.|TRBV6-5|once
CASSPTTANTGELFF
TGTGCCAGCAGCCCGACGACAGCAAACACCGGGGAGCTGTTTTTT
>TRBJ2-1|TRBD2|TRBV24-1|.
CATSPREAVAFSYNEQFF
TGTGCCACCAGTCCGCGGGAGGCCGTAGCTTTCTCCTACAATGAGCAGTTCTTC
>TRBJ1-2|.|TRBV5-8|.
CASSLVRNYGYTF
TGTGCCAGCAGCTTGGTCAGAAACTATGGCTACACCTTC
>TRBJ2-1|TRBD2|TRBV29-1|.
CSVLPSGSLYNEQFF
TGCAGCGTTTTGCCCAGCGGGAGCCTTTACAATGAGCAGTTCTTC
>TRBJ1-1|.|TRBV28|once
CASSSTGFRTEAFF
TGTGCCAGCAGTTCCACAGGGTTCAGGACTGAAGCTTTCTTT
>TRBJ1-4|.|TRBV2|.
CASSPRQAFNEKLFF
TGTGCCAGCAGCCCCCGACAGGCCTTTAATGAAAAACTGTTTTTT
>TRBJ2-5|TRBD2|TRBV5-1|once
CASSSTSGGVETQYF
TGCGCCAGCAGCTCGACTAGCGGGGGGGTAGAGACCCAGTACTTC
>TRBJ2-1|TRBD1|TRBV7-9|.
CASSFLPGQYNEQFF
TGTGCCAGCAGCTTCCTCCCGGGACAGTACAATGAGCAGTTCTTC
>TRBJ1-2|.|TRBV28|once
CASSLLGRRGGADYGYTF
TGTGCCAGCAGTTTATTGGGGAGGAGGGGGGGCGCGGACTATGGCTACACCTTC
>TRBJ2-1|TRBD1|TRBV2|.
CASSISGYRGQSEQFF
TGTGCCAGCAGTATATCGGGATACAGGGGGCAATCTGAGCAGTTCTTC
>TRBJ1-2|TRBD1|TRBV10-2|.
CASSLDEGGESGYTF
TGCGCCAGCAGTCTAGATGAAGGGGGCGAGTCGGGCTACACCTTC
>TRBJ2-2|TRBD2|TRBV4-2|few
CASSQRLAGSNTGELFF
TGTGCCAGCAGCCAAAGACTAGCGGGGTCGAACACCGGGGAGCTGTTTTTT
>TRBJ2-3|.|TRBV10-3|.
CAISDRLDRSGGTDTQYF
TGTGCCATCAGTGATCGATTAGACAGGTCAGGTGGCACAGATACGCAGTATTTT
>TRBJ2-1|TRBD2|TRBV12-5|.
CASGLAQREWDEQFF
TGTGCTAGTGGCCTGGCCCAGCGGGAGTGGGATGAGCAGTTCTTC
>TRBJ1-3|.|TRBV9|.
CASSVVGPQTGNTIYF
TGTGCCAGCAGCGTAGTGGGGCCCCAGACGGGAAACACCATATATTTT
>TRBJ1-5|.|TRBV12-3/TRBV12-4|.
CASSSNSRQPQHF
TGTGCCAGCAGTTCCAACAGCCGTCAGCCCCAGCATTTT
>TRBJ2-1|.|TRBV7-3|.
CASSASRISYNEQFF
TGTGCCAGCAGCGCCTCCAGAATCTCCTACAATGAGCAGTTCTTC
>TRBJ1-1|.|TRBV7-9|.
CASRPTQGVNTEAFF
TGTGCCAGCAGGCCAACACAGGGCGTGAACACTGAAGCTTTCTTT
>TRBJ1-5|.|TRBV7-8|.
CASSLVRWQGYSNQPQHF
TGTGCCAGCAGCTTAGTGAGGTGGCAGGGGTATAGCAATCAGCCCCAGCATTTT
>TRBJ2-3|TRBD2|TRBV10-3|once
CAIMRAGGPNTQYF
TGTGCCATCATGAGGGCGGGGGGGCCTAATACGCAGTATTTT